This passage covers 11 T cell receptor beta chains from one sample sequenced in a study of blood T cell repertoires in COVID-19 (dated by TCRdb to the early 2020s). Library preparation was by the immunoSEQ multiplex PCR assay. Here the immuneACCESS table is served through TCRdb, limited to in-frame sequences with V and J called. Missing clones are a known gap in these copies; in checked studies unresolved V genes cover under half, and the rest lacks a known reason. A total of about half a million clones appear in this sample, over 75% of them only once. 3% to 4% of the sample belongs to the ten largest clones. The sample comprised peripheral blood. These receptors came from a human donor in a cohort sampled during active COVID-19.

The CDR3 sequence: CASLGRGTGELFF. The CDR3 DNA follows: TGTGCGTCCCTGGGGCGGGGCACCGGGGAGCTGTTTTTT. The gene calls are TRBV30 and TRBJ2-2; D perhaps matches TRBD2 (6 bases). This CDR3 is built from 13 residues. Germline-derived CDR1 and CDR2 are GTSNPN and SVGIG (reference sequence).

This chain links TRBV7-9 with TRBJ1-2; 7 bases line up with TRBD1. The CDR3 covers 15 residues. V dropped 5 bases and J dropped 2; count of bases not matched to a gene: 8. Germline assignment: CDR1 SEHNR and CDR2 FQNEAQ (reference sequence). The CDR3 DNA follows: TGTGCCAGCAGCCAATTGACAGGGACGAACTATGGCTACACCTTC. Protein: CASSQLTGTNYGYTF.

This chain connects TRBV28 to TRBJ1-2; D remains unclear. CDR1 and CDR2 (germline): MDHEN, SYDVKM. The CDR3 totals 13 residues. The ends were cut back, 5 bases at V and 3 bases at J, with 10 bases in the middle. CDR3 amino acids: CASSIQRDYGYTF. As DNA, the CDR3 is TGTGCCAGCAGTATACAACGGGACTATGGCTACACCTTC.

The chain combines TRBV6-1 with TRBJ1-2, with D hard to call. Germline-derived CDR1 and CDR2 are MNHNS and SASEGT. The length of the CDR3 is 15 residues. V was clipped by 2 bases and J by 4 bases, with 14 bases between them. CDR3 protein: CASSESPGMPYGYTF. The CDR3 coding sequence is TGTGCCAGCAGTGAATCGCCCGGGATGCCCTATGGCTACACCTTC.

V is TRBV2 and J is TRBJ2-5, with D possibly being TRBD2 (6 bases). The V end was cut by 8 bases, the J end by 7 bases, with 14 bases between. The germline gives CDR1 SNHLY, CDR2 FYNNEI. CDR3 size: 12 residues. In nucleotides, the CDR3 is TGTGCCAGCGGGAAAGCGCGGGGGACCCAGTACTTC. Translation: CASGKARGTQYF.

The chain joins TRBV5-4 to TRBJ2-1; 7 nucleotides line up with TRBD1. With V trimmed by 2 bases and J by 9 bases, 11 bases remained unmatched. This CDR3 comprises 15 residues. The germline CDR1 and CDR2 sequences are SGHNT and YYREEE (reference sequence). In nucleotides, the CDR3 is TGTGCCAGCAGCTTTGGTAGGGGGCGTCAGCTTGAGCAGTTCTTC. Protein: CASSFGRGRQLEQFF.

The chain couples TRBV19 to TRBJ1-1; a possible D gene is TRBD1 (5 bases). Germline V gene sequence: CDR1 LNHDA, CDR2 SQIVND (reference sequence). The CDR3 runs 13 residues. V was clipped by 3 bases and J by 5 bases, with 10 bases between them. The DNA of the CDR3 is TGTGCCAGTAGTATTGGGGGGAAAACTGAAGCTTTCTTT. Its translation is CASSIGGKTEAFF.

The V call is TRBV2, the J call TRBJ1-1; no reliable D call. Per the germline V gene, CDR1 is SNHLY and CDR2 is FYNNEI. V was trimmed by 2 bases and J by 0 bases, leaving 10 bases between them. This CDR3 has 15 amino acids. The CDR3 DNA sequence: TGTGCCAGCAGTGAAACCCGAACAGTGAACACTGAAGCTTTCTTT. It translates to CASSETRTVNTEAFF.

The rearrangement joins TRBV27 to TRBJ1-2; 10 nucleotides agree with TRBD1. Germline CDR1 reads MNHEY; CDR2 reads SMNVEV (reference sequence). This CDR3 has 15 residues. The J segment lost 7 bases and the V segment lost 5 bases, leaving 10 bases of the junction unmatched. This CDR3 reads CASSPHGQGGTGYTF. The CDR3 nucleotides read TGTGCCAGCAGTCCCCACGGACAGGGGGGCACTGGCTACACCTTC.

The chain couples TRBV5-6 to TRBJ1-3, with unresolved D. CDR1 SGHDT and CDR2 YYEEEE come from the germline V gene. This CDR3 is built from 15 residues. The V end lost 4 bases, the J end lost 4 bases, and 15 bases lay between the germline ends. The DNA of the CDR3 is TGTGCCAGCAGCAGCCCGGAGTTCCTCGGAAACACCATATATTTT. It specifies CASSSPEFLGNTIYF.

This clone has just a few counts. V gene TRBV6-2 or TRBV6-3 combines with J gene TRBJ2-5, with 7 bases lining up with TRBD1. Germline CDR1 MNHEY, CDR2 SVGEGT. This CDR3 contains 16 residues. V shed 0 bases and J 2 bases; nucleotides not matched to a gene: 6. The CDR3 region is CASSYSRPGQQETQYF. Here the CDR3 DNA reads TGTGCCAGCAGTTACTCCCGACCGGGACAGCAAGAGACCCAGTACTTC.